This TCR beta chain was recorded in a study of cytomegalovirus exposure and HLA in healthy donors. The primer mix had 60 Vbeta and 13 Jbeta primers. The method was immunoSEQ multiplex PCR; TCRdb's version includes in-frame clones alone and lacks a portion of them. Recorded for this sample: under 200,000 clones. From germline, CDR1 is MDHEN and CDR2 SYDVKM. This CDR3 has 14 residues. Deletions cut 5 bases from V and 4 bases from J, with 14 bases between. The chain couples TRBV28 to TRBJ1-1; the D gene is possibly TRBD1 (6 bases). The sample comprised PBMCs. This receptor was taken from a man aged 25-45 years in good health and CMV-seronegative. This CDR3 reads CASSVPQGSTEAFF. As DNA, the CDR3 is TGTGCCAGCAGTGTGCCACAGGGAAGCACTGAAGCTTTCTTT.